This T cell receptor (beta chain) was retrieved from a study of T cells in Graves' hyperthyroidism and ophthalmopathy. Study summary: At the time of initial diagnosis and before any treatment, peripheral blood was collected.

The CDR3 totals 14 residues. The V end lost 6 bases, the J end lost 6 bases, and 17 bases lay between the germline ends. CDR1 and CDR2 from the germline V gene are GTSNPN and SVGIG (reference sequence). Concerning this clonotype itself: The target antigen is unknown.

Uncontrolled infection, other autoimmune disease, pregnancy or lactation disqualified patients from enrolment. Each 10 ml fresh peripheral blood draw supplied the PBMCs. The study's findings and limits: Most thyroid clonotypes expanded above 0.001 appeared in blood too.

Regions amplified from RNA transcripts were the TCR beta CDR3 regions. HTBI primers were used for first-round RT-PCR of the TCR CDR3. TCRdb called the multiplex PCR reads again in MiXCR, with one record for every CDR3 protein. The data show some 490,000 distinct CDR3 sequences, approximately 23% seen once. Source material: blood. The source is an older woman with Graves' ophthalmopathy. This chain joins TRBV30 and TRBJ1-4; tentative D call: TRBD1 (5 bases). The CDR3 DNA follows: TGTGCCTGTCCGGAGGTGGGAGGGGATGAAAAACTGTTTTTT. Protein: CACPEVGGDEKLFF.